This T cell receptor (beta chain) was identified in a study of coeliac disease (dated by TCRdb to 2022 to 2024). About the full investigation: The study applied next-generation sequencing of rearranged TRB and TRG CDR3 regions to small intestinal lymphocyte fractions from coeliac and non-coeliac patients. TRB sequencing was successfully performed on samples from some 27 subjects, among which some 25 paired bulk unsorted intraepithelial and lamina propria cell samples were included. Of the 30 or so patients in the full study, about 22 had coeliac disease confirmed by serology and 8 were controls with non-small intestinal disorders. The goal was to describe the TR repertoires of small intestinal T cells in active coeliac disease, in refractory type I coeliac disease, and in coeliac disease treated with a gluten-free diet.

General findings and caveats noted by the study authors: Published gliadin-specific TRB sequences were found in 9 of 18 coeliac lamina propria samples but in only 1 of 6 controls. Lower clonality than in controls was observed in the TRB and TRG repertoires of active coeliac intraepithelial and lamina propria samples, suggesting that diverse T cells were recruited. Cross-contamination between compartments was possible, because separating intraepithelial cells from lamina propria cells did not produce high-purity fractions. TRB repertoires were largely private; most amino acid sequences were unique to one sample, and V-gene usage did not differ significantly by disease group. The approach was considered by the authors to be unsuitable for unbiased detection of gliadin-specific T cells, as gliadin-specific T cells are scarce and rarely shared between patients.

Note on this clone: What this receptor recognizes is not known. No much larger clone is present one base from it, and per-base qualities are unavailable.

Cells were frozen in aliquots of some 500,000 in DMSO/FBS in liquid nitrogen, and a single aliquot from each fraction was used for sequencing. Endoscopy and small intestinal biopsy were performed in all 30 patients in the study. Lamina propria cells were released by collagenase digestion of the biopsy tissue left over after intraepithelial cell isolation. The Qiagen DNeasy blood extraction kit was used to extract genomic DNA from the frozen unsorted cell fractions. The library was generated by the immunoSEQ multiplex PCR assay. Using reverse primers that targeted J gene segments together with forward primers that targeted V gene segments, the TR loci were amplified in a multiplexed PCR. The Illumina HiSeq System was used to sequence the amplified CDR3 regions. As for the authors' bioinformatics: To strip out PCR and sequencing errors and collapse the data into unique sequences, a nearest-neighbour algorithm merged closely related reads. Two measures summarised the repertoires: clonality, and T cell density, defined as TR molecules per amount of genomic DNA input. CDR3 amino acid sequences present in at least 80% of unsorted samples were defined as public TRs and were then tested for differential abundance between coeliac and control samples. Every lamina propria sample was searched for matches to a list of 218 published gliadin-specific TRB sequences. Disease-group differences in clonality and density were tested with Kruskal-Wallis tests followed by Dunn post-tests. The clones in this table, taken by TCRdb from immuneACCESS, are in-frame only. Not every clone is retained; where verified, under half of the shortfall comes from an unresolved V gene, and the cause of the rest is unknown. Clone size and V and J calls were adopted from that table, with D and trimming inferred from the DNA. Within this sample are more than 3,000 clones, with 55% to 65% of them counted one time only. The top ten constitute roughly a sixth of the sample.

The sequencing input was lymphocytes from the gut lamina propria. What this sample's cell subset or site label stands for: lamina propria cell (LPC) fraction of small intestinal biopsy. The source of this sequence is a woman aged 50 to 60 without celiac disease.

The CDR3 protein: CASSANPGQGVGGYTF. The DNA sequence is TGTGCCAGCAGCGCGAACCCGGGACAGGGAGTGGGAGGCTACACCTTC. This chain joins TRBV9 to TRBJ1-2; 9 of the junction bases match TRBD1. Clipping removes 3 bases from V and 8 bases from J, with 14 as the unmatched junction base count. From the cysteine through the phenylalanine, the CDR3 covers 16 amino acids. Only the CDR3 DNA is retained, 48 bases long and in frame from the first base. CDR1 and CDR2, looked up from the germline V gene, are SGDLS and YYNGEE.